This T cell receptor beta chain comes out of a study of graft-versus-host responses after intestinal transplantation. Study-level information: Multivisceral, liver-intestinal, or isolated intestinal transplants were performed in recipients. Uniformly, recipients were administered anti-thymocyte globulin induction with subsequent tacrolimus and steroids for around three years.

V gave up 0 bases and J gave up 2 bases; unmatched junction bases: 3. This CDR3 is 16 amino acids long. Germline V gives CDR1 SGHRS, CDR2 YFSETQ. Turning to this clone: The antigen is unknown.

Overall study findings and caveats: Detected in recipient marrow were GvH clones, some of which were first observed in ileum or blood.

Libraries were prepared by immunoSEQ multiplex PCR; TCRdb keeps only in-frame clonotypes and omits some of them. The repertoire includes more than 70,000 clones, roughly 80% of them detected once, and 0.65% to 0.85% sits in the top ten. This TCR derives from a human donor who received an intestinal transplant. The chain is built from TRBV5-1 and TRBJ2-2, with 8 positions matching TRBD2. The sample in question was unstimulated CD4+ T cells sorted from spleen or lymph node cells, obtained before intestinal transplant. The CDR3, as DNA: TGCGCCAGCAGCTTGGTTAGCGGGACTAACACCGGGGAGCTGTTTTTT. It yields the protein CASSLVSGTNTGELFF.